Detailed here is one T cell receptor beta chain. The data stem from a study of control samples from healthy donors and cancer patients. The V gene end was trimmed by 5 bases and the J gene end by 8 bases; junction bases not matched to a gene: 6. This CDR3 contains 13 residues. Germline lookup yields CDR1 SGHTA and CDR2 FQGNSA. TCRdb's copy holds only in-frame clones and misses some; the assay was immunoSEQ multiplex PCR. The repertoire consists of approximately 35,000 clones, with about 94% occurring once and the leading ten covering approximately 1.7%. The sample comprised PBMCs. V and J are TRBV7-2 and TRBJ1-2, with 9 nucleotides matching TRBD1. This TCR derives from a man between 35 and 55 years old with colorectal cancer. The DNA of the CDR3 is TGTGCCAGCAGCCCTGGACAGGGGCAGGGCTACACCTTC. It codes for CASSPGQGQGYTF. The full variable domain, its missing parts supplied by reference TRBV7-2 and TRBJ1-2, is GAGVSQSPSNKVTEKGKDVELRCDPISGHTALYWYRQSLGQGLEFLIYFQGNSAPDKSGLPSDRFSAERTGGSVSTLTIQRTQQEDSAVYLCASSPGQGQGYTFGSGTRLTVV.